This T cell receptor (beta chain) is from a study of graft-versus-host responses after intestinal transplantation. Across the study: As for transplant type, recipients had multivisceral, liver-intestinal, or isolated intestinal grafts. Following induction with anti-thymocyte globulin, all recipients were given tacrolimus and steroids for about 3 years. Study-wide findings and caveats: Detected in recipient marrow were GvH clones, some of which were first observed in ileum or blood.

About this clone itself: What it recognizes is unknown. Other DNA sequences from this sample encode an identical CDR3 as well.

With 4 bases removed from V and 8 bases from J, the gap between germline ends came to 5 bases. In germline, CDR1 is SNHLY, CDR2 FYNNEI. CDR3 length: 11 residues. TCRdb's copy holds only in-frame clones and misses some; the assay was immunoSEQ multiplex PCR. The table records about 96,000 clones, 80% to 95% of them present only once. The clonotype originates from a human donor who received an intestinal transplant. The chain joins TRBV2 to TRBJ1-4; D uncertain. Sample: unstimulated CD4+ T cells sorted from spleen or lymph node cells, taken before intestinal transplant. Here the CDR3 DNA reads TGTGCCAGCAGTGGATGGGAAAAACTGTTTTTT. As protein: CASSGWEKLFF.